The entry that follows covers one TCR beta chain sequence. Which antigen it targets is not known. No much larger clonotype is one base removed from it; base qualities were not supplied. This specimen belongs to a study of blood T cell repertoires in COVID-19 (dated by TCRdb to 2018 to 2021). As for the study more broadly: Collaborator samples came from the United States, Italy and Spain and covered acute and convalescent phases of COVID-19. Deeply sampled blood TCRbeta repertoires from subjects exposed to, actively infected with, or recovered from COVID-19 were included in the dataset. Nearly every sample came with metadata listing a de-identified subject ID, COVID-19 status, age in years and sex. Where available, HLA class I and class II types were obtained from metadata supplied by the sample provider rather than from assay-based typing. The prospective study material was composed of cDNA or gDNA derived from T cells, B-cell-depleted T cells, or PBMCs. The samples were drawn from the first 160 participants of the ongoing ImmuneRACE study and from 950 to 1,500 subjects provided by 6 global collaborators. The repertoires were released in a freely available public database meant as a resource for research on the immune response to SARS-CoV-2. Here is what the overall study found, with its caveats: How much clinical and demographic metadata was included differed by source and by participant, and the metadata was provided uncurated.

The immunoSEQ Assay, a bias-controlled multiplex PCR, was used to amplify TCRbeta CDR3 regions from genomic DNA. As for the original processing: Nucleated cell counts per sample were estimated from amplification of reference gene primers within the assay. To quantify the absolute abundance of each unique TCRbeta CDR3 rearrangement, sequence reads were collapsed and filtered. Productive Simpson clonality was computed per sample as the square root of Simpson's diversity index over productive rearrangements. TCRdb obtained this table from immuneACCESS and retained in-frame rearrangements with V and J assigned. These tables miss some clones; where compared with another copy, unresolved V genes account for less than half of the shortfall, and the remainder is unexplained. V and J calls and clone size are those listed in that table; D and trimming were worked out from the DNA. Counted in this sample were 120,000 or so clones; more than 65% of them appeared once. The ten largest make up 20% to 30% of the sample.

Spanning cysteine to phenylalanine, the CDR3 consists of 15 amino acids. CDR3 DNA only is kept here, 45 bases in frame from base 1. V ends up 0 bases short and J 6 bases short, with an unmatched junction base count of 4. In the germline V gene, CDR1 corresponds to SGHTS and CDR2 to YDEGEE. Each collaborating institution followed its own protocols to collect whole blood in K2EDTA tubes. For TCRbeta analysis, collaborators shipped samples in one of three forms: frozen whole blood, isolated PBMCs, or DNA extracted from either of those sample types. The sample comprised peripheral blood. The sequence joins TRBV5-8 to TRBJ2-5; 11 bases in the middle match TRBD2. The source is a human donor in a cohort sampled during active COVID-19. The DNA sequence is as follows: TGTGCCAGCAGCTTGGGACTAGCGGGGAGGCAGACCCAGTACTTC. It translates to CASSLGLAGRQTQYF.